This entry features one TCR beta chain sequence. Its antigen remains unidentified. The sample originates from a study of cytomegalovirus exposure and HLA in healthy donors. Study results and limitations: With DRB1 most and HLA-C fewest, TCR association rates differed between HLA loci in a later analysis. When the data were analyzed later, several of the most significant clusters appeared to be linked to common viral pathogens. What was likely a sequencing artifact was a cluster of highly shared sequence variants.

60 Vbeta and 13 Jbeta primers were used in PCR. TCRdb's table, derived via immunoSEQ multiplex PCR, lists solely in-frame clones and lacks some. The sample lists over 200,000 clones, 85% to 90% seen once, with over 1% in the top ten. Germline CDR1 reads MGHDK; CDR2 reads SYGVNS. The CDR3 is 15 amino acids. V trimming: 6 bases; J trimming: 3 bases; junction bases outside the gene matches: 6. Sequencing was performed on PBMCs. The sequence came from a human donor in good health. The chain links TRBV25-1 to TRBJ2-1; 9 bases fit TRBD2. The CDR3 reads CASRERGADYNEQFF. The CDR3 bases are TGTGCCAGCAGGGAGCGGGGGGCTGACTACAATGAGCAGTTCTTC.